This T cell receptor beta chain was recovered during a study of response to subunit inactivated influenza vaccine (dated by TCRdb to 2017 to 2018). About the full investigation: The study used deep quantitative T cell receptor repertoire profiling to track responses to a trivalent subunit inactivated influenza vaccine. The investigation overall reported the following: The authors proposed that each seasonal influenza vaccination may bring in only a limited number of new T cells.

The library was made by RT-PCR. Sequenced on an Illumina HiSeq 2500. In-frame beta chains were kept once TCRdb had trimmed the public reads at Q25 with fastp and called clones with MiXCR. Rows merge per CDR3 protein into single entries with the most common DNA and genes. A total of more than 400,000 distinct CDR3 sequences appear in this sample, 6% to 9% of them only once. 10% to 15% of the sample is in the top ten clones. A remark on this clonotype: The antigen this receptor binds is unknown. Per-base quality was not reported, and no clone a single base away is much larger than it.

Sequences were derived from PBMCs from blood, sampled roughly 24 months after vaccination. The sequence derives from a man aged 50-75 years who received an inactivated influenza vaccine. Donor details come from another sample of the same person, matched by shared clones.

Here is the DNA: TGTGCCAGCAGCCGAGGGGTCGGGGGTGCTGGTGAAAAACTGTTTTTT. The resulting protein is CASSRGVGGAGEKLFF. This chain is built from TRBV7-2 and TRBJ1-4, with TRBD1 tentatively as D gene (5 bases match). CDR1 and CDR2, per the germline V gene, are SGHTA and FQGNSA. Its CDR3 holds 16 amino acids, cysteine through phenylalanine. CDR3 DNA only is kept here, 48 bases in frame from base 1. V is clipped by 5 bases and J by 7 bases, and the sequence between their germline boundaries is 20 bases long.